The present TCR beta chain was sequenced within a study of shared clonotypes between healthy human individuals. Study-level results: Compared with clonotypes that all four donors shared, non-shared clonotypes had lower generation probabilities. Rarefaction curves obtained for sorted subsets showed sequencing incomplete despite large depth.

Splitting of each subset's genomic DNA was done evenly across several immunoSEQ plates. Clones were sequenced by immunoSEQ multiplex PCR, and TCRdb holds only the in-frame ones, with some missing. This sample has hundreds of thousands of clones, with 92% found just once. About this clone: Its antigen is not identified.

Terminally differentiated effector memory CD45RA+ cells were left out of the naive CD8 fraction, which was CD45RO-negative and positively selected for CCR7. Germline assignment: CDR1 SGHVS and CDR2 FNYEAQ. CDR3 length equals 14 residues. The V and J ends lost 3 bases and 5 bases respectively, with 14 bases between them. Sequenced material: naive CD8+ T cells sorted from blood. The chain couples TRBV7-6 to TRBJ2-7, with D maybe TRBD2 (5 bases). The sequence was obtained from a man in his thirties or forties in good health. CDR3 sequence (DNA): TGTGCCAGCAGCTTGGAAGGAGGTTTCAACGAGCAGTACTTC. Translated: CASSLEGGFNEQYF.